Listed here is a single T cell receptor beta chain. This sample stems from a study of blood T cell repertoires in COVID-19. Per the germline V gene, CDR1 is SGDLS and CDR2 is YYNGEE. This CDR3 is 16 amino acids long. Trimming removed 4 bases from V and 2 bases from J, with 17 bases in between. Produced via immunoSEQ multiplex PCR; TCRdb's table is partial and in-frame only. The table shows some 110,000 clones, with about 80% occurring only once. The sequenced sample consisted of peripheral blood. This sequence joins TRBV9 and TRBJ2-3; TRBD1 is a possible D gene (5 bases). The receptor's source is an elderly woman with active or convalescent COVID-19. CDR3 sequence reads: CASSPNSRVNTDTQYF. The CDR3 DNA follows: TGTGCCAGCAGCCCCAACTCCAGGGTCAACACAGATACGCAGTATTTT.